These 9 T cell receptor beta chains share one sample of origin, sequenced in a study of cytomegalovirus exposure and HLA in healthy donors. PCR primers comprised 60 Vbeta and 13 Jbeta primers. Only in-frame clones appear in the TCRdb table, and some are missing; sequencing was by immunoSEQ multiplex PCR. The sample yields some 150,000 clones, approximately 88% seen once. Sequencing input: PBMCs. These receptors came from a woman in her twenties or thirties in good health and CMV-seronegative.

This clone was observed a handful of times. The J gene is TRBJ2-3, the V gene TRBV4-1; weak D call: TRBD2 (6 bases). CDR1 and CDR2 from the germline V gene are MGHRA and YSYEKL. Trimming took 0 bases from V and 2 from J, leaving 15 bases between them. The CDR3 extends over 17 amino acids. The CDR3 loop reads CASSQEYRGFDTDTQYF. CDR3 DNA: TGCGCCAGCAGCCAAGAATATCGGGGGTTCGACACAGATACGCAGTATTTT.

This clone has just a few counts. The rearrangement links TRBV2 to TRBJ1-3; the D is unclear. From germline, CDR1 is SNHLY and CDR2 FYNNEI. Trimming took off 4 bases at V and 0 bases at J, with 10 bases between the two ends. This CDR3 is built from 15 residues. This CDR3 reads CASSVNELSGNTIYF. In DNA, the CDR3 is TGTGCCAGCAGTGTGAACGAGCTCTCTGGAAACACCATATATTTT. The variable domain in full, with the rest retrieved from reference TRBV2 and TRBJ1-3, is EPEVTQTPSHQVTQMGQEVILRCVPISNHLYFYWYRQILGQKVEFLVSFYNNEISEKSEIFDDQFSVERPDGSNFTLKIRSTKLEDSAMYFCASSVNELSGNTIYFGEGSWLTVV.

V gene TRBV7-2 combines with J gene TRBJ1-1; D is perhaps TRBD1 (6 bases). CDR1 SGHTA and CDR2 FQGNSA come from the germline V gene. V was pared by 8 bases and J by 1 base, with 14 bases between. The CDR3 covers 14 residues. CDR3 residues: CASAQQGGNTEAFF. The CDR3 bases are TGTGCCAGCGCCCAACAGGGTGGGAACACTGAAGCTTTCTTT.

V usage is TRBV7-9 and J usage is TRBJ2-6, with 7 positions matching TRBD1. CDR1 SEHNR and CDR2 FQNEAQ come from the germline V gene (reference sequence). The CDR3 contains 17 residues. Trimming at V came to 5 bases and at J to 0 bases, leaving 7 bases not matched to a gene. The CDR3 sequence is CASSTGDSFSGANVLTF. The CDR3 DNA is TGTGCCAGCAGCACCGGGGACAGCTTCTCTGGGGCCAACGTCCTGACTTTC. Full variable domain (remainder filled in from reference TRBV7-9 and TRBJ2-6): DTGVSQNPRHKITKRGQNVTFRCDPISEHNRLYWYRQTLGQGPEFLTYFQNEAQLEKSRLLSDRFSAERPKGSFSTLEIQRTEQGDSAMYLCASSTGDSFSGANVLTFGAGSRLTVL.

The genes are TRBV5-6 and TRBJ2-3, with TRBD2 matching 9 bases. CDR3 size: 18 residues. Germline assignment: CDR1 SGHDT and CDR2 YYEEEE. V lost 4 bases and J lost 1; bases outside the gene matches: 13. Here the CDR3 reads CASSARRTSELRTDTQYF. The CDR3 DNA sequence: TGTGCCAGCAGCGCGCGAAGGACTAGCGAACTTCGCACAGATACGCAGTATTTT.

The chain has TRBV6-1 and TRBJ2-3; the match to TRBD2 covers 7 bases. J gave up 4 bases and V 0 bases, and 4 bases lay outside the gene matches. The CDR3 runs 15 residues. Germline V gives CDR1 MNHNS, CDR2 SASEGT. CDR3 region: CASSEAGGRADTQYF. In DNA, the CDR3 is TGTGCCAGCAGTGAAGCCGGCGGGAGAGCAGATACGCAGTATTTT.

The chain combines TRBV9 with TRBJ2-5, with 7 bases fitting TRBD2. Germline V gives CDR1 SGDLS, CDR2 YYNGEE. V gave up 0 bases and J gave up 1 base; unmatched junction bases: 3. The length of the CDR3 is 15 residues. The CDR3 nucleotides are TGTGCCAGCAGCGTAGGGTGGGGGGGCCAAGAGACCCAGTACTTC. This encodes CASSVGWGGQETQYF.

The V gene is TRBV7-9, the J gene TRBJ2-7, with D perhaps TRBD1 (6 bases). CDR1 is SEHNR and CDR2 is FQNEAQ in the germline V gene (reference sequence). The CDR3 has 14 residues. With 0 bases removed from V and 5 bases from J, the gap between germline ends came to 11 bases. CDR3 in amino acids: CASSLAGGNDEQYF. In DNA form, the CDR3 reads TGTGCCAGCAGCTTAGCAGGGGGTAACGACGAGCAGTACTTC. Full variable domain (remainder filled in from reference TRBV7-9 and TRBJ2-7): DTGVSQNPRHKITKRGQNVTFRCDPISEHNRLYWYRQTLGQGPEFLTYFQNEAQLEKSRLLSDRFSAERPKGSFSTLEIQRTEQGDSAMYLCASSLAGGNDEQYFGPGTRLTVT.

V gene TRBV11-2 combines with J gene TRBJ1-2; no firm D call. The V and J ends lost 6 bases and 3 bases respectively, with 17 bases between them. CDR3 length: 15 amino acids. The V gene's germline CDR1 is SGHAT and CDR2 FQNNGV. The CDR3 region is CASRHITANYYGYTF. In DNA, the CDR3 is TGTGCCAGCAGACATATAACAGCTAATTACTATGGCTACACCTTC.